Included here is one TCR beta chain sequence, with context. Its antigen is not known. This entry comes from a study of blood T cells in healthy people across ages. General study points: As age increased, TCR beta diversity per million T cells fell in a roughly linear fashion.

The CDR3 runs to 14 residues. Trimming left V 3 bases short and J 5 bases short, with 13 bases between. Alongside a J-beta primer mix, a sample-barcoded 5' primer served in a second PCR lasting about 7 to 12 cycles. Every cDNA molecule carried a tag from a template-switch adaptor bearing 12 random nucleotides. TCRdb recomputed calls from the 5' RACE reads with MiXCR, one row per CDR3 protein. This table has 980,000 or so distinct CDR3 sequences, around 48% appearing once. The receptor was derived from a young man in good health. The chain joins TRBV12-3 or TRBV12-4 to TRBJ1-1; D is ambiguous. Input material: blood. CDR3 in DNA: TGTGCCAGCAGTTTGATGGGGATCTGGACTGAAGCTTTCTTT. It codes for CASSLMGIWTEAFF.